Shown below are 23 T cell receptor beta chains from a single sample sequenced in a study of T cell clonality in common variable immunodeficiency. General study results and limits: Reportedly, TCR beta sequences from common variable immunodeficiency showed fewer deletions and N-nucleotide insertions.

Their cognate antigens are unknown. Method: immunoSEQ multiplex PCR; TCRdb's copy keeps in-frame clones and lacks some. The sample lists over 25,000 clones, none appearing once, the ten largest making up 29%. Sequences were obtained from peripheral blood mononuclear cells. These receptors all come from a human donor with common variable immunodeficiency.

A word on this clone: The CDR3 extends 3 residues past the end of the read, so its final part is completed from the germline J gene. The V call is TRBV6-1, the J call TRBJ2-7; D call uncertain. Germline V gene sequence: CDR1 MNHNS, CDR2 SASEGT. The CDR3 runs 12 residues. Between the trimmed V and J ends, which lost 2 bases and 6 bases, there was a span of 8 bases. The CDR3 region is CASSERYFEQYF. The sequenced CDR3 bases are TGTGCCAGCAGTGAACGCTACTTCGAG.

The CDR3 bases that were read are TGTGCCAGCTCACCACCGTCAGGGTTCAGTGGC. It is translated as CASSPPSGFSG. The full CDR3 protein is CASSPPSGFSGYTF. The chain is built from TRBV18 and TRBJ1-2, with D maybe TRBD1 (5 bases). Read sequence stops 3 residues before the CDR3 end, and the germline J gene provides the missing end. CDR1 and CDR2 from the germline V gene are KGHSH and LQKENI. V was shortened by 0 bases and J by 7 bases, with 12 bases between the two germline ends. The CDR3 runs 14 residues.

This clone was detected a few times. The read falls 3 residues short of the CDR3 end, and the missing part is taken from the germline J gene. The rearrangement links TRBV7-9 to TRBJ2-5; 8 nucleotides agree with TRBD2. V lost 5 bases, J lost 5 bases, and 10 bases stayed unmatched. Germline V gives CDR1 SEHNR, CDR2 FQNEAQ (reference sequence). This CDR3 region has 15 residues. The CDR3 sequence is CASSHGGVAEETQYF. The CDR3 DNA, read in part, is TGTGCCAGCAGCCACGGGGGGGTCGCGGAGGAGACC.

In regard to this clone: The read finishes 3 residues shy of the CDR3 end, and the germline J gene is used to complete it. V and J are TRBV5-1 and TRBJ1-6, with D possibly matching TRBD1 (6 bases). CDR1 is SGHRS, CDR2 YFSETQ, per germline. Trimming stripped 3 bases from V and 7 bases from J, with 17 bases between. The CDR3 totals 16 residues. The sequenced CDR3 bases are TGCGCCAGCAGCTACCTGGACAGCCACAACAATTCACCC. Protein: CASSYLDSHNNSP. The CDR3, in full, reads CASSYLDSHNNSPLHF.

A few counts support this clone. Read coverage stops 3 residues before the CDR3 terminus; the germline J gene supplies the remainder. This chain joins TRBV19 and TRBJ2-7; TRBD2 might be the D (6 bases). The CDR3 length is 14 residues. The germline gives CDR1 LNHDA, CDR2 SQIVND (reference sequence). Trimming left V 6 bases short and J 3 bases short, with 15 bases between. CDR3 DNA (partial): TGTGCCAGTAGCGGGGGAGACAATTTCTACGAG. Amino acids: CASSGGDNFYE. The full-length CDR3 reads as CASSGGDNFYEQYF.

This clone was detected only a few times. The read comes to an end 3 residues before the CDR3 does, leaving the germline J gene to fill in the end. J is TRBJ1-4 and V is TRBV7-9; D may be TRBD1 (5 bases). Germline V gene lookup returns CDR1 SEHNR and CDR2 FQNEAQ (reference sequence). V was pared by 1 base and J by 8 bases, with 14 bases between. The CDR3 totals 15 residues. The CDR3 DNA, read in part, is TGTGCCAGCAGCTTAGGATGGGCCAGGGAAGAAAAA. Encoded protein: CASSLGWAREEK. The entire CDR3 protein is CASSLGWAREEKLFF. The full variable domain, with the rest looked up from reference TRBV7-9 and TRBJ1-4, is DTGVSQNPRHKITKRGQNVTFRCDPISEHNRLYWYRQTLGQGPEFLTYFQNEAQLEKSRLLSDRFSAERPKGSFSTLEIQRTEQGDSAMYLCASSLGWAREEKLFFGSGTQLSVL.

At least ten counts were recorded for this clone. The read terminates 3 residues ahead of where the CDR3 ends, so the germline J gene completes it. The chain recombines TRBV19 with TRBJ2-3; 7 nucleotides align to TRBD2. The CDR3 has 13 amino acids. CDR1 LNHDA and CDR2 SQIVND come from the germline V gene (reference sequence). Trimming cost V 6 bases and J 5 bases; bases outside gene matches: 5. This CDR3 is CASRTSWRDTQYF. CDR3 DNA (partial): TGTGCCAGTAGGACTAGCTGGAGAGATACG.

Notes on this clone: The CDR3 is cut off 3 residues early in the read; its end comes from the germline J gene. This rearrangement joins TRBV18 to TRBJ1-6; 11 positions agree with TRBD1. The V and J ends lost 3 bases and 7 bases, in that order; junction bases with no gene match: 5. Germline CDR1 is KGHSH and CDR2 is LQKENI. CDR3 length: 16 residues. This chain's CDR3 is CASSPLGQGENSPLHF. Partial CDR3 DNA: TGTGCCAGCTCACCCCTGGGACAGGGGGAGAATTCACCC.

A few counts support this clone. The CDR3 is cut off 3 residues early in the read; its end comes from the germline J gene. The gene calls are TRBV6-2 or TRBV6-3 and TRBJ2-1; D is perhaps TRBD1 (6 bases). Between the trimmed V and J ends, which lost 5 bases and 4 bases, there was a span of 15 bases. CDR1 and CDR2 from the germline V gene are MNHEY and SVGEGT. The CDR3 is made up of 15 amino acids. CDR3 in amino acids: CASSPGTSLYNEQFF. CDR3 bases read: TGTGCCAGCAGTCCTGGGACATCACTATACAATGAG.

This clone was seen more than once but under ten times. The missing CDR3 end, 3 residues past where the read stops, is filled in from the germline J gene. This chain connects TRBV7-3 to TRBJ1-6; 9 positions agree with TRBD1. The length of the CDR3 is 14 residues. Germline V gene lookup returns CDR1 SGHTA and CDR2 FQGTGA. The junction had 2 bases not matched to a gene; V was cut back by 3 bases and J by 8 bases. The CDR3 sequence: CASSLGTGYSPLHF. The DNA read from the CDR3 is TGTGCCAGCAGCTTGGGGACAGGGTATTCACCC.

Incomplete CDR3 DNA: TGCGCCAGCAGCCGCTCCGGGACTTCCACAGATACG. It codes for CASSRSGTSTDT. The full CDR3 reads CASSRSGTSTDTQYF. This sequence joins TRBV5-1 and TRBJ2-3, with D perhaps matching TRBD2 (6 bases). Sequencing ends 3 residues short of the CDR3 end; the germline J gene provides the rest. This CDR3 comprises 15 residues. The V gene lost 4 bases and the J gene lost 2 bases, with 14 bases spanning the gap. Germline loops: CDR1 SGHRS, CDR2 YFSETQ.

This clone was seen ten or more times. The sequence runs out 3 residues before the end of the CDR3; the remainder is reconstructed from the germline J gene. The chain links TRBV28 to TRBJ1-6, with a tentative D call TRBD1 (6 bases). The length of the CDR3 is 16 residues. V dropped 6 bases and J dropped 7 bases, with 19 bases sitting between them. In germline, CDR1 is MDHEN, CDR2 SYDVKM. This CDR3 reads CASRRDPDSLNSPLHF. Incomplete CDR3 DNA: TGTGCCAGCAGGAGAGACCCGGACAGTTTAAATTCACCC.

The table lists this clone with many counts. The read falls 3 residues short of the CDR3 end, and the missing part is taken from the germline J gene. The V and J genes are TRBV20-1 and TRBJ2-5; 7 bases are a match to TRBD2. Germline CDR1 reads DFQATT; CDR2 reads SNEGSKA (reference sequence). There are 14 residues in the CDR3. V shed 6 bases and J 4 bases; nucleotides not matched to a gene: 11. CDR3 DNA (partial): TGCAGTGCCCCGTCGGGCCTAGCGGTAGAGACC. Amino acids: CSAPSGLAVET. The CDR3 in its entirety is CSAPSGLAVETQYF.

This clone came up a few times. The read ends 3 residues early relative to the CDR3; the germline J gene fills the gap. The chain employs TRBV6-2 or TRBV6-3 and TRBJ1-2; 8 nucleotides agree with TRBD1. Germline assignment: CDR1 MNHEY and CDR2 SVGEGT. This CDR3 has 13 amino acids. The CDR3 bases that were read are TGTGCCAGCAGTCAGGACAGGGTGAACGGC. This encodes CASSQDRVNG. The entire CDR3 is CASSQDRVNGYTF.

The sample holds a few counts of this clone. The missing CDR3 end, 3 residues past where the read stops, is filled in from the germline J gene. The same CDR3 is also encoded by other DNA sequences in this sample. This chain connects TRBV2 to TRBJ2-1; TRBD1 aligns across 9 bases. Germline trimming cut 10 bases from V and 7 bases from J; bases unmatched to any gene: 8. Germline CDR1 reads SNHLY; CDR2 reads FYNNEI. The CDR3 runs 13 residues. The CDR3 sequence is CATPGQGVNEQFF. The part of the CDR3 DNA that was read is TGTGCCACTCCGGGACAGGGTGTGAATGAG. Full variable domain (remainder filled in from reference TRBV2 and TRBJ2-1): EPEVTQTPSHQVTQMGQEVILRCVPISNHLYFYWYRQILGQKVEFLVSFYNNEISEKSEIFDDQFSVERPDGSNFTLKIRSTKLEDSAMYFCATPGQGVNEQFFGPGTRLTVL.

As to this clone: With the read ending 3 residues before the CDR3 end, the germline J gene is used to fill in that end. J is TRBJ2-7 and V is TRBV7-9; D is uncertain. This CDR3 spans 14 amino acids. Germline V CDR1 and CDR2: SEHNR, FQNEAQ (reference sequence). Trimming removed 5 bases from V and 0 bases from J, with 11 bases in between. The CDR3 sequence is CASSPSWHSYEQYF. Incomplete CDR3 DNA: TGTGCCAGCAGCCCCAGTTGGCACTCCTACGAG.

Ten or more counts support this clone. The read terminates 3 residues before the CDR3 end, so the remaining end is supplied by the germline J gene. The V call is TRBV7-2, the J call TRBJ1-1; D ambiguous. Looked up from germline, CDR1 is SGHTA and CDR2 is FQGNSA. The CDR3 loop spans 12 amino acids. CDR3 protein: CASSFSSVKAFF. CDR3 bases read: TGTGCCAGCAGCTTTTCGTCGGTTAAA.

With regard to this clone: The read is 3 residues too short to cover the CDR3 end, so that end is filled in from the germline J gene. The chain recombines TRBV7-6 with TRBJ2-3; D possibly uses TRBD1 or TRBD2 (5 bases each). V was cut by 1 base and J by 4 bases, with 12 bases left in between. CDR3 length: 15 residues. Germline lookup yields CDR1 SGHVS and CDR2 FNYEAQ. CDR3 protein: CASSLVAGSPDTQYF. Partial CDR3 DNA: TGTGCCAGCAGCTTAGTTGCAGGGAGCCCAGATACG. The full variable domain, with the rest looked up from reference TRBV7-6 and TRBJ2-3, is GAGVSQSPRYKVTKRGQDVALRCDPISGHVSLYWYRQALGQGPEFLTYFNYEAQQDKSGLPNDRFSAERPEGSISTLTIQRTEQRDSAMYRCASSLVAGSPDTQYFGPGTRLTVL.

This clone was picked up many times. Read coverage stops 3 residues before the CDR3 terminus; the germline J gene supplies the remainder. This chain links TRBV2 with TRBJ2-5; 7 bases fit TRBD1. Germline CDR1 and CDR2: SNHLY and FYNNEI. V lost 7 bases, J lost 3 bases, and 8 bases stayed unmatched. The CDR3 consists of 14 residues. The DNA read from the CDR3 is TGTGCCAGCATGAGGGGAACAGGGGAAGAGACC. This encodes CASMRGTGEET. From start to end, the CDR3 is CASMRGTGEETQYF.

Concerning this clone: Germline and junction disagree at one end, which may indicate a read error. The read stops 3 residues short of the end of the CDR3; the missing end is completed from the germline J gene. V is TRBV7-9 and J is TRBJ2-5; D is unresolved. CDR1 and CDR2 from the germline V gene are SEHNR and FQNEAQ (reference sequence). The CDR3 covers 11 residues. The part of the CDR3 DNA that was read is TGTTCCAGCAGCCCTCAAGAGACC. This translates into CSSSPQET. The full CDR3 protein is CSSSPQETQYF.

This clone was detected only a few times. The read gets to within 3 residues of the CDR3 end, and the germline J gene fills in the rest. The chain couples TRBV7-2 to TRBJ1-1; 7 nucleotides agree with TRBD1. In germline, CDR1 is SGHTA, CDR2 FQGNSA. The CDR3 consists of 15 residues. After removal of 6 bases from V and 2 bases from J, the junction contained 9 bases not matched to a gene. The covered CDR3 bases are TGTGCCAGCAGGCCAGGGGGGCGGGTAAACACTGAA. It encodes CASRPGGRVNTE. The whole CDR3 protein is CASRPGGRVNTEAFF.

This clone was found a few times. The CDR3 end falls 3 residues outside the read, so it is completed with the germline J gene. The chain combines TRBV30 with TRBJ1-5, with 8 bases lining up with TRBD1. The germline V gene has CDR1 GTSNPN and CDR2 SVGIG (reference sequence). J gave up 7 bases and V 0 bases, and 5 bases lay outside the gene matches. This CDR3 has 14 residues. CDR3 in amino acids: CAWSVQGGVQPQHF. The part of the CDR3 DNA that was read is TGTGCCTGGAGTGTACAGGGGGGGGTGCAGCCC.

The table lists this clone with a few counts. The CDR3 end is not reached by the read, which stops 3 residues before it; the germline J gene fills it in. This chain links TRBV30 with TRBJ1-6; D is ambiguous. The germline CDR1 and CDR2 sequences are GTSNPN and SVGIG (reference sequence). This CDR3 spans 14 amino acids. V was shortened by 2 bases and J by 8 bases, with 13 bases between the two germline ends. This CDR3 is CAWSLMTGDSPLHF. The CDR3 bases that were read are TGTGCCTGGAGTTTAATGACCGGGGATTCACCC.